This TCR beta chain was identified during a study of T cell repertoires in cytomegalovirus infection. On this clonotype: The antigen remains unidentified.

A single record per CDR3 protein comes from TCRdb applying MiXCR to the reads. The sample yields about 740,000 distinct CDR3 sequences, around a third seen once. Trimming took 8 bases from V and 4 from J, leaving 17 bases between them. CDR1 and CDR2 (germline): MNHNS, SASEGT. The CDR3 sequence is 15 residues long. The clonotype comes from a human donor in good health (CMV status not recorded). Some clones in this sample may be carry-over from other donors' samples. The rearrangement uses TRBV6-1 and TRBJ2-2, with D tentatively TRBD2 (6 bases). The material was cultured PBMCs, obtained from culture after CMV antigen stimulation. The CDR3 DNA reads as TGTGCCAGCCAAAAGCCAGCGGGCCCCACCGGGGAGCTGTTTTTT. It specifies CASQKPAGPTGELFF.